Sequencing of this T cell receptor beta chain was carried out in a study of shared clonotypes between healthy human individuals. Study summary: Aged 18 to 49, the donors were a couple of women and a few men. Study observations and caveats: Some naive CD4 clonotypes, about 5%, turned up in common across several donors. Clonotypes shared by all four sorted-subset donors had higher generation probabilities than non-shared clonotypes.

Assay used: immunoSEQ multiplex PCR; TCRdb lists only in-frame clones, some missing. The sample shows about 680,000 clones, approximately 90% of them seen only once. This CDR3 is built from 21 residues. Trimming left V 6 bases short and J 3 bases short, with 33 bases between. The germline CDR1 and CDR2 sequences are MNHEY and SMNVEV (reference sequence). The naive CD8 fraction comprised CD45RO-negative cells positively selected for CCR7 and excluded terminally differentiated effector memory CD45RA+ cells. Donors were healthy HIV-negative adults without recent acute infections or vaccinations. On this clone: Its specificity is unknown.

This clonotype originated in a man aged 25 to 45 in good health. The sample comprised naive CD8+ T cells sorted from blood. The V gene is TRBV27, the J gene TRBJ2-1, with D tentatively TRBD1 (5 bases). CDR3 protein: CASSGRVSVVPTNLNYNEQFF. The DNA for the CDR3 is TGTGCCAGCAGCGGCAGGGTTTCTGTCGTCCCGACGAATCTAAACTACAATGAGCAGTTCTTC.